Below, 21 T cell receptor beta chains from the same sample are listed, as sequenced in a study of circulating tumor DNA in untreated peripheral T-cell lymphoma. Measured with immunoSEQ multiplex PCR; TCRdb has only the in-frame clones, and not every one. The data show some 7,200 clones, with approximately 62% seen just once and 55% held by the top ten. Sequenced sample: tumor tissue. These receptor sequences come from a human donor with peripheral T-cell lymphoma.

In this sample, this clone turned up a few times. This chain's CDR3 is CASSPADRTGNQPQHF. The CDR3 nucleotides are TGCGCCAGCAGCCCAGCCGACAGAACGGGCAATCAGCCCCAGCATTTT. The rearrangement links TRBV5-1 to TRBJ1-5, with a tentative D call TRBD1 (5 bases). Trimming left V 4 bases short and J 2 bases short, with 16 bases between. Germline CDR1 reads SGHRS; CDR2 reads YFSETQ. This CDR3 is 16 amino acids long.

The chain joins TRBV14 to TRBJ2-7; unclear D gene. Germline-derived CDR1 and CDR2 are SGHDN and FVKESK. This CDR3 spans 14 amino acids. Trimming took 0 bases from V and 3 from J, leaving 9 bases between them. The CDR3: CASSQEKDYYEQYF. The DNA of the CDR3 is TGTGCCAGCAGCCAAGAGAAAGATTACTACGAGCAGTACTTC.

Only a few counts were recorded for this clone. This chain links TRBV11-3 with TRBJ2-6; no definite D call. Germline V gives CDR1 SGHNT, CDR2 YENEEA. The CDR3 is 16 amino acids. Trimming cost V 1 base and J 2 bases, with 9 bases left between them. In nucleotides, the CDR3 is TGTGCCAGCAGCTTAGGTCCGGGTCCTGGGGCCAACGTCCTGACTTTC. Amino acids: CASSLGPGPGANVLTF.

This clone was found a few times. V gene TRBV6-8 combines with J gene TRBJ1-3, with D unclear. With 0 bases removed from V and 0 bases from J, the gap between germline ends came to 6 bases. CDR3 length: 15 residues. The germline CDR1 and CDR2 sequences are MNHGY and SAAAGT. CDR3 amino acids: CASSYSRTSGNTIYF. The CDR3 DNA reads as TGTGCCAGCAGTTACTCCCGAACCTCTGGAAACACCATATATTTT.

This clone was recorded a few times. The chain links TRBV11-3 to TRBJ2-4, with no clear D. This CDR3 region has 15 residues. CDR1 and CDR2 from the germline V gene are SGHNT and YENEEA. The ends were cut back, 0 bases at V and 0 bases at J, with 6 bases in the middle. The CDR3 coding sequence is TGTGCCAGCAGCTTAGATCGGCTAGCCAAAAACATTCAGTACTTC. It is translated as CASSLDRLAKNIQYF.

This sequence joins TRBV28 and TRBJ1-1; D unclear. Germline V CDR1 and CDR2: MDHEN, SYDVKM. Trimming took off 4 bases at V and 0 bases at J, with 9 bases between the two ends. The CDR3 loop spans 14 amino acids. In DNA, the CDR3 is TGTGCCAGCAGTTCGCGACATATGAACACTGAAGCTTTCTTT. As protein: CASSSRHMNTEAFF.

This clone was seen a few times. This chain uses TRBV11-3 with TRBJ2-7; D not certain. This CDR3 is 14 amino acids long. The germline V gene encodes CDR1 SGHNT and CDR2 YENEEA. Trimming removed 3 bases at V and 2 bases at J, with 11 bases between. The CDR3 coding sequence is TGTGCCAGCAGCTTGGAACCAAACGCCTACGAGCAGTACTTC. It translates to CASSLEPNAYEQYF.

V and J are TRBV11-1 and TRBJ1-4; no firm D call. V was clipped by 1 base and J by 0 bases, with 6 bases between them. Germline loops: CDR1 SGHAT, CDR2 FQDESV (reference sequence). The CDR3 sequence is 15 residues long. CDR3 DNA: TGTGCCAGCAGCTTAGGAGTCGCAACTAATGAAAAACTGTTTTTT. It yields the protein CASSLGVATNEKLFF.

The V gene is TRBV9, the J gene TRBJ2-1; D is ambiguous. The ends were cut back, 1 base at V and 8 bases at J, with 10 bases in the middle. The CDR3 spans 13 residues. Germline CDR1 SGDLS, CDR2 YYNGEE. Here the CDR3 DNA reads TGTGCCAGCAGCGTAAGGGTATGGGATGAGCAGTTCTTC. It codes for CASSVRVWDEQFF.

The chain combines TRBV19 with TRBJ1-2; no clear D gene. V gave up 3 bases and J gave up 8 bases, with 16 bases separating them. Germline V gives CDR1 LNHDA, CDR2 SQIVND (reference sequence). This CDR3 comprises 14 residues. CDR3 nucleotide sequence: TGTGCCAGTAGTATTTTCGGCCAACATGGGGGCTACACCTTC. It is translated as CASSIFGQHGGYTF.

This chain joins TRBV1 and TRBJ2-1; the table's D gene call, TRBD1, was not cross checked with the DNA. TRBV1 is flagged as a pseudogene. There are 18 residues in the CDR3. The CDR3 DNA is TGCGCCAGCAGCCAAGCGGGGAGGTGGGACAGGGCTGGCAATGAGCAGTTCTTC. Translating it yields CASSQAGRWDRAGNEQFF.

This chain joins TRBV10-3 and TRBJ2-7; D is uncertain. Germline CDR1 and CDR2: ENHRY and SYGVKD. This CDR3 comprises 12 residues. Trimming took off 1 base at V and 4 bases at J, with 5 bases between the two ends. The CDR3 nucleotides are TGTGCCATCAGTGAGTTAACTTACGAGCAGTACTTC. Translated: CAISELTYEQYF.

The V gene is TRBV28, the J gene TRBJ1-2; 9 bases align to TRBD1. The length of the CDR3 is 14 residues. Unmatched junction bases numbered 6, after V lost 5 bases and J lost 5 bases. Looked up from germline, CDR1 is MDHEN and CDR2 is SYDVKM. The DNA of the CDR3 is TGTGCCAGCAGTCCGACAGGGGGTTTTTATGGCTACACCTTC. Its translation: CASSPTGGFYGYTF.

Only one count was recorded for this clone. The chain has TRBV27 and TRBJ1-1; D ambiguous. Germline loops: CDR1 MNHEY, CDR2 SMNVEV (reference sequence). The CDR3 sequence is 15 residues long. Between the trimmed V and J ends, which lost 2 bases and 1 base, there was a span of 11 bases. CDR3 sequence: CASSLRGSTNTEAFF. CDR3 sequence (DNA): TGTGCCAGCAGTTTACGGGGAAGTACGAACACTGAAGCTTTCTTT.

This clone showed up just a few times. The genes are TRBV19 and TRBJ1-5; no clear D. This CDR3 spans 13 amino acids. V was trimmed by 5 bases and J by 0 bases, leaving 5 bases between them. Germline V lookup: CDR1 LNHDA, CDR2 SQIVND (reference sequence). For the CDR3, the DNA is TGTGCCAGTAGTCAGACTAGCAATCAGCCCCAGCATTTT. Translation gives CASSQTSNQPQHF.

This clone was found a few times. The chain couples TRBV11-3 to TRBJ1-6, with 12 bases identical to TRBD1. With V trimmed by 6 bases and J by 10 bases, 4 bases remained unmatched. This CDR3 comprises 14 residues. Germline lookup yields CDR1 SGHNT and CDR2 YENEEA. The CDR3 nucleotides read TGTGCCAGCAGGGGACAGGGGGCGAGATCACCCCTCCACTTT. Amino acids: CASRGQGARSPLHF.

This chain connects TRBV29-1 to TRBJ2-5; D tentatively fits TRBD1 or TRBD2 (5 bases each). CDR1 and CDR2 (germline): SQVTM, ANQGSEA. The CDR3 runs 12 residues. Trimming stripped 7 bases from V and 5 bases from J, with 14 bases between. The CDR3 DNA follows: TGCAGCGCGAACCCGGGGCGGGAGACCCAGTACTTC. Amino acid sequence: CSANPGRETQYF.

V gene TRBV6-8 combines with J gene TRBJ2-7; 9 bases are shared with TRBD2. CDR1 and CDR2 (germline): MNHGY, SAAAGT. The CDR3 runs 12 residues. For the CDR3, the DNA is TGTACTTCCCGCGGGAGGGTATACGAGCAGTACTTC. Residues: CTSRGRVYEQYF.

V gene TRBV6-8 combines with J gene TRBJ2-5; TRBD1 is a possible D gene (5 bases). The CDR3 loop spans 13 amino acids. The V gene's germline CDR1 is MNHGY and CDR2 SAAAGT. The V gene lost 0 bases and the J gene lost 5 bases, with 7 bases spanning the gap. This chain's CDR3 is CASSYSNRETQYF. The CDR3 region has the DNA TGTGCCAGCAGTTACTCCAACAGGGAGACCCAGTACTTC.

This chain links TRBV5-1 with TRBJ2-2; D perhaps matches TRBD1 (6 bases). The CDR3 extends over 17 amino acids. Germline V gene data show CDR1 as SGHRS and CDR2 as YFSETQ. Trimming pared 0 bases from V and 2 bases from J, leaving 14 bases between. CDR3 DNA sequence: TGCGCCAGCAGCTTGGTTGGTACAGGGTATAACACCGGGGAGCTGTTTTTT. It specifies CASSLVGTGYNTGELFF.

This CDR3 reads CASSGTGQFRAQYF. CDR3 in DNA: TGTGCCAGCAGTGGAACCGGACAGTTCAGGGCCCAGTACTTC. This chain links TRBV25-1 with TRBJ2-5; weak D call: TRBD1 (6 bases). The CDR3 has 14 amino acids. Trimming removed 4 bases from V and 9 bases from J, with 18 bases in between. In germline, CDR1 is MGHDK, CDR2 SYGVNS.